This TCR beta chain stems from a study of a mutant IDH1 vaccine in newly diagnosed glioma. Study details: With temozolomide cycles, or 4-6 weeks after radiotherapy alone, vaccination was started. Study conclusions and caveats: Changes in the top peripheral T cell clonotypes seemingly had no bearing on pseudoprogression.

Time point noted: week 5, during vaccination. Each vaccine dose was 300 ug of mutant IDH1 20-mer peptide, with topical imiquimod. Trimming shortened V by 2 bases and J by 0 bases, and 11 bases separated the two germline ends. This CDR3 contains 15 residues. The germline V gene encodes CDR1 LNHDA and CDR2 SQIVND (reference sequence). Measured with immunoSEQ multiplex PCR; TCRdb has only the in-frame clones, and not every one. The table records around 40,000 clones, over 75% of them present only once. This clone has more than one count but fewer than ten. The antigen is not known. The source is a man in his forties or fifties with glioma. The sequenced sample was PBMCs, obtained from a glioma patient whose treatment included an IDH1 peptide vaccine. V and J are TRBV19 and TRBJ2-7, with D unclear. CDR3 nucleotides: TGTGCCAGTAGTATAAGAGAGGCGGCCTCCTACGAGCAGTACTTC. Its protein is CASSIREAASYEQYF.